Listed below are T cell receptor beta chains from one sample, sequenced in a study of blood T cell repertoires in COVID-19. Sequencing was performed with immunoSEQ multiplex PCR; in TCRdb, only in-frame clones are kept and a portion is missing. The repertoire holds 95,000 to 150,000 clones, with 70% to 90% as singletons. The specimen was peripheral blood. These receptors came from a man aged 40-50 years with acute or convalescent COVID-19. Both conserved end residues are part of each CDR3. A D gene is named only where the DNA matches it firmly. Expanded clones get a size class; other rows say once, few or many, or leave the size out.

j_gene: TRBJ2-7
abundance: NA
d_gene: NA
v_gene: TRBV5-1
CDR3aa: CASSPLDSSYEQYF
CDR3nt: TGCGCCAGCAGCCCTCTGGACAGCTCCTACGAGCAGTACTTC

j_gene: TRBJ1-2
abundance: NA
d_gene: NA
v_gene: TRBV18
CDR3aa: CASSLRDSYDGYTF
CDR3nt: TGTGCCAGCTCACTTCGCGACAGCTACGATGGCTACACCTTC

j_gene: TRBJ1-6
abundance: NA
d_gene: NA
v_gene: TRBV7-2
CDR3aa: CASSSPGLPELLHF
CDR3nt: TGTGCCAGCAGCTCACCGGGACTGCCAGAGCTCCTCCACTTT

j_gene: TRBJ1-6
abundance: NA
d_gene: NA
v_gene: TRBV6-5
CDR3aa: CASSYQNNSPLHF
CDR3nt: TGTGCCAGCAGTTACCAGAACAATTCACCCCTCCACTTT

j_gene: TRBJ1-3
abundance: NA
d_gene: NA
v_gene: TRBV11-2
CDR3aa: CASSFKPGGSGNTIYF
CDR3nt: TGTGCCAGCAGCTTCAAGCCCGGGGGTTCTGGAAACACCATATATTTT

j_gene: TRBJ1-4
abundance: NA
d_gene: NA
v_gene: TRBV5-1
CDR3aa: CASSRVTATNEKLFF
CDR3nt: TGCGCCAGCAGCAGGGTGACAGCAACTAATGAAAAACTGTTTTTT

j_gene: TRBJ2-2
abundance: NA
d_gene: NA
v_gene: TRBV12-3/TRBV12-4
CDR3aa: CASTWAPSGELFF
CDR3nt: TGTGCCAGCACGTGGGCCCCCAGCGGGGAGCTGTTTTTT

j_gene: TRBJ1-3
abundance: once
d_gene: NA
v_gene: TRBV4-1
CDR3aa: CASSQVTGGGNTIYF
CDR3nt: TGCGCCAGCAGCCAAGTGACAGGAGGTGGAAACACCATATATTTT

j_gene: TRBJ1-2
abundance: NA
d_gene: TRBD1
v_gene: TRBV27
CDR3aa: CASSPTGGRNYGYTF
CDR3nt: TGTGCCAGCAGTCCGACAGGGGGCCGGAACTATGGCTACACCTTC

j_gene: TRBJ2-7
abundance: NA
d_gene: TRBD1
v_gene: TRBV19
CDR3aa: CASSNFGQGAGEQYF
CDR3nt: TGTGCCAGTAGTAATTTTGGGCAGGGGGCTGGTGAGCAGTACTTC

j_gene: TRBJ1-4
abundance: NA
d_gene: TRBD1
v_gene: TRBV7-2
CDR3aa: CASSENRGWGTNEKLFF
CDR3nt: TGTGCCAGCAGTGAAAACAGGGGGTGGGGGACTAATGAAAAACTGTTTTTT

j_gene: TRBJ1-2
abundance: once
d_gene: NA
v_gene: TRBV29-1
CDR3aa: CSVVGRPNYGYTF
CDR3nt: TGCAGCGTTGTGGGGCGGCCCAACTATGGCTACACCTTC

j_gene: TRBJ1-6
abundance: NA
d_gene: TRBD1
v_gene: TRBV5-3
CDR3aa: CARSLQDRDFFYNSPLHF
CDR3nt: TGTGCCAGAAGCTTGCAGGACAGGGACTTCTTCTATAATTCACCCCTCCACTTT

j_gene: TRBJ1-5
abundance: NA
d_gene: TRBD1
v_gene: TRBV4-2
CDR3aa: CASSQDLGQPNQPQHF
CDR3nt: TGTGCCAGCAGCCAAGATTTGGGACAGCCCAATCAGCCCCAGCATTTT

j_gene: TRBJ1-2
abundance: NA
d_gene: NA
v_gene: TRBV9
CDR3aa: CASTPGGEGDIGYTF
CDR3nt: TGTGCCAGCACCCCGGGGGGGGAAGGGGATATTGGCTACACCTTC

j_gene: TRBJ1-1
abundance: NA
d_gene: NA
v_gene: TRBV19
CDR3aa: CASRDTMNTEAFF
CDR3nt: TGTGCCAGTAGGGACACCATGAACACTGAAGCTTTCTTT

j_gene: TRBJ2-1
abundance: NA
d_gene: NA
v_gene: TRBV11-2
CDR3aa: CASLATSSYNEQFF
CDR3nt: TGTGCCAGCCTGGCTACTAGCTCCTACAATGAGCAGTTCTTC